The clone carrying this TCR beta chain was observed a handful of times. The antigen is not known. CDR3 length: 13 residues. Germline values: CDR1 LNHDA, CDR2 SQIVND (reference sequence). The V end was cut by 5 bases, the J end by 1 base, with 8 bases between. The data stem from a study of cytomegalovirus exposure and HLA in healthy donors. The assay was immunoSEQ multiplex PCR, and TCRdb's table has in-frame clones only and misses some. The sample shows more than 140,000 clones, roughly nine tenths of them seen only once. Whole-study results and caveats: The finding came from a later analysis; first-cohort TCR clusters tended to co-occur in the roughly 110 validation repertoires. Many donors shared some public TCRs, even though most TCR sequences were rare. Reports showed the classifier diagnosing cytomegalovirus status with high specificity and sensitivity.

While the first cohort had fewer than 850 subjects, the donors belonged to the separate validation cohort of about 120 subjects. The TCR comes from a woman aged 18-35 years in good health and CMV-seropositive. The genes are TRBV19 and TRBJ1-1; D is unclear. The sequenced sample consisted of PBMCs. CDR3 amino acids: CASSSVANTEAFF. Here the CDR3 DNA reads TGTGCCAGTAGTTCGGTTGCGAACACTGAAGCTTTCTTT. Combining the CDR3 with reference TRBV19 and TRBJ1-1 gives the whole variable domain DGGITQSPKYLFRKEGQNVTLSCEQNLNHDAMYWYRQDPGQGLRLIYYSQIVNDFQKGDIAEGYSVSREKKESFPLTVTSAQKNPTAFYLCASSSVANTEAFFGQGTRLTVV.